Each of the 24 T cell receptor beta chains below was sequenced from the same sample in a study of type 1 regulatory T cells. TCRdb analysed the reads with MiXCR anew, one entry per CDR3 protein. Among over 90,000 distinct CDR3 sequences listed, around a third were seen once. Sequenced input: CD4+ T cells, either the whole sample or a sorted fraction (not recorded which). The receptors come from a human donor in good health.

The chain employs TRBV12-3 or TRBV12-4 and TRBJ2-3; D uncertain. V lost 5 bases, J lost 4 bases, and 7 bases lay in between. CDR3 length equals 12 residues. CDR3 sequence (DNA): TGTGCCAGCAGTATAATAGCAGATACGCAGTATTTT. Its protein product is CASSIIADTQYF.

The gene calls are TRBV24-1 and TRBJ2-2; 14 bases map to TRBD2. Losses at the gene ends were 9 bases for V and 3 bases for J; bases not matched to a gene: 5. This CDR3 has 16 residues. CDR1 is KGHDR, CDR2 SFDVKD, per germline. For the CDR3, the DNA is TGTGCCACCTCAGGGACTAGCGGGAGTTACACCGGGGAGCTGTTTTTT. Amino acids: CATSGTSGSYTGELFF.

CDR3 loop: CASSLVSFQGELFF. Here the CDR3 DNA reads TGTGCCAGCAGCTTGGTATCGTTCCAAGGGGAGCTGTTTTTT. The rearrangement joins TRBV5-5 to TRBJ2-2; D gene uncertain. There are 14 residues in the CDR3. Per the germline V gene, CDR1 is SGHKS and CDR2 is YYEKEE (reference sequence). V was shortened by 0 bases and J by 8 bases, with 11 bases between the two germline ends.

The table lists this clonotype with a few counts. V is TRBV20-1 and J is TRBJ2-3; D remains unclear. Germline V gene sequence: CDR1 DFQATT, CDR2 SNEGSKA (reference sequence). This CDR3 has 16 residues. The V and J ends lost 2 bases and 2 bases respectively, with 17 bases between them. CDR3 bases: TGCAGTGCTAGACCTGACCGTTTTCGCTCCACAGATACGCAGTATTTT. Amino acids: CSARPDRFRSTDTQYF.

This chain uses TRBV18 with TRBJ2-5; D unresolved. CDR3 size: 12 residues. Germline CDR1 reads KGHSH; CDR2 reads LQKENI. Trimming removed 1 base at V and 5 bases at J, with 5 bases between. The CDR3, as DNA: TGTGCCAGCTCACCACGTTATGAGACCCAGTACTTC. It translates to CASSPRYETQYF.

V gene TRBV3-1 combines with J gene TRBJ2-7; D might be TRBD2 (6 bases). The V end was cut by 4 bases, the J end by 12 bases, with 19 bases between. CDR1 is LGHDT, CDR2 YNNKEL, per germline (reference sequence). CDR3 length: 13 amino acids. The CDR3 loop reads CASSPLGLPSRYF. In DNA, the CDR3 is TGTGCCAGCAGCCCCCTGGGACTCCCGTCGCGGTACTTC.

This chain connects TRBV7-3 to TRBJ2-5, with 13 bases identical to TRBD2. The CDR3 contains 15 residues. Germline CDR1 SGHTA, CDR2 FQGTGA. V dropped 5 bases and J dropped 2; count of bases not matched to a gene: 2. The CDR3 protein is CASSRTSGGQETQYF. DNA of the CDR3: TGTGCCAGCAGCCGGACTAGCGGGGGTCAAGAGACCCAGTACTTC.

A few counts support this clonotype. The chain is built from TRBV5-4 and TRBJ2-2; the match to TRBD1 covers 8 bases. CDR1 is SGHNT, CDR2 YYREEE, per germline (reference sequence). The CDR3 is made up of 16 amino acids. V lost 4 bases and J lost 0; bases outside the gene matches: 5. CDR3 coding DNA: TGTGCCAGCAGCCCCGGACAGGGTGCGAACACCGGGGAGCTGTTTTTT. This translates into CASSPGQGANTGELFF.

The CDR3 DNA is TGTGCCAGCAGCCCCAGACAGATGAACACTGAAGCTTTCTTT. It yields the protein CASSPRQMNTEAFF. The chain has TRBV11-2 and TRBJ1-1; tentative D call: TRBD1 (5 bases). The CDR3 spans 14 residues. The germline V and J ends were trimmed by 5 bases and 0 bases, with 10 bases remaining between them. The germline V gene encodes CDR1 SGHAT and CDR2 FQNNGV.

The chain combines TRBV5-6 with TRBJ2-1, with D hard to call. The V and J ends lost 3 bases and 8 bases respectively, with 18 bases between them. Germline assignment: CDR1 SGHDT and CDR2 YYEEEE. The CDR3 has 15 residues. DNA of the CDR3: TGTGCCAGCAGCTCGCCGGGTCTTGGGCCGGATGAGCAGTTCTTC. It codes for CASSSPGLGPDEQFF.

The chain employs TRBV4-2 and TRBJ2-1, with 9 bases aligning to TRBD2. V shed 0 bases, J shed 4 bases, and the junction held 4 bases outside the gene matches. This CDR3 has 16 amino acids. CDR1 and CDR2 from the germline V gene are LGHNA and YNFKEQ. The CDR3 reads CASSQDLTSGYNEQFF. CDR3 in DNA: TGTGCCAGCAGCCAAGATCTGACTAGCGGTTACAATGAGCAGTTCTTC.

This clonotype was counted only a few times. The rearrangement uses TRBV6-2 or TRBV6-3 and TRBJ2-7, with D perhaps TRBD1 or TRBD2 (5 bases each). V lost 4 bases and J lost 3, with 13 bases in between. CDR1 is MNHEY, CDR2 SVGEGT, per germline. There are 14 residues in the CDR3. CDR3 in DNA: TGTGCCAGCAGTTTTGACTTTGGGGGCTACGAGCAGTACTTC. Encoded protein: CASSFDFGGYEQYF.

In this sample, this clonotype turned up a few times. The chain uses TRBV29-1 and TRBJ2-6, with unresolved D. CDR1 is SQVTM and CDR2 is ANQGSEA in the germline V gene. CDR3 size: 12 residues. V was clipped by 5 bases and J by 3 bases, with 5 bases between them. CDR3 coding DNA: TGCAGCGTTAATAATGGGGCCAACGTCCTGACTTTC. This encodes CSVNNGANVLTF.

The genes are TRBV7-2 and TRBJ2-1; 9 nucleotides align to TRBD2. This CDR3 is built from 16 residues. Germline values: CDR1 SGHTA, CDR2 FQGNSA. J lost 5 bases, V lost 3 bases, and 8 bases had no gene match. Written as DNA, the CDR3 is TGTGCCAGCAGCTTTAGCGGGAGAAGGAACGACAATGAGCAGTTCTTC. Its translation is CASSFSGRRNDNEQFF.

The gene calls are TRBV6-1 and TRBJ2-1; TRBD1 matches 9 bases. J gave up 7 bases and V 1 base, and 5 bases lay outside the gene matches. CDR1 and CDR2 (germline): MNHNS, SASEGT. The CDR3 covers 15 residues. CDR3: CASSEEQGAGNEQFF. CDR3 bases: TGTGCCAGCAGTGAAGAACAGGGGGCCGGGAATGAGCAGTTCTTC.

This clonotype was found a few times. The chain carries TRBV20-1 and TRBJ2-2; D may be TRBD1 or TRBD2 (5 bases each). The CDR3 covers 15 residues. Germline V gives CDR1 DFQATT, CDR2 SNEGSKA (reference sequence). V lost 6 bases to trimming and J lost 6 bases, with 20 bases between them. This CDR3 is CSASRDGPTAGELFF. The CDR3 bases are TGCAGTGCGAGTCGGGACGGCCCCACGGCCGGGGAGCTGTTTTTT.

The chain uses TRBV20-1 and TRBJ2-3; 8 bases are shared with TRBD1. The CDR3 has 15 amino acids. The V gene's germline CDR1 is DFQATT and CDR2 SNEGSKA (reference sequence). V was clipped by 3 bases and J by 0 bases; unmatched bases: 5. CDR3 protein: CSASLRDRSTDTQYF. In DNA, the CDR3 is TGCAGTGCTAGCCTCCGGGACAGGAGCACAGATACGCAGTATTTT.

The rearrangement links TRBV19 to TRBJ2-2, with D maybe TRBD1 (5 bases). This CDR3 contains 15 residues. V lost 5 bases and J 7 bases, leaving 17 bases between the germline ends. From germline, CDR1 is LNHDA and CDR2 SQIVND (reference sequence). The CDR3 loop reads CASSLDRTSLGELFF. The CDR3 region has the DNA TGTGCCAGTAGTCTCGACAGAACAAGCCTCGGGGAGCTGTTTTTT.

In its sample, this clonotype was seen a few times. The J gene is TRBJ1-1, the V gene TRBV7-2, with 9 bases identical to TRBD1. The germline V gene encodes CDR1 SGHTA and CDR2 FQGNSA. V was pared by 5 bases and J by 5 bases, with 6 bases of the junction left unmatched. CDR3 length: 14 residues. CDR3 coding DNA: TGTGCCAGCAGCCCGAATGGACAGGGGACTGAAGCTTTCTTT. This translates into CASSPNGQGTEAFF.

The chain has TRBV10-3 and TRBJ2-3; D is possibly TRBD1 or TRBD2 (5 bases each). Trimming shortened V by 4 bases and J by 6 bases, and 11 bases separated the two germline ends. Germline values: CDR1 ENHRY, CDR2 SYGVKD. The CDR3 covers 13 residues. For the CDR3, the DNA is TGTGCCATCAGTGGGGGACCGTCCGATACGCAGTATTTT. It translates to CAISGGPSDTQYF.

The CDR3 here is CSAEEGGDIQYF. The CDR3, as DNA: TGCAGTGCTGAAGAGGGGGGGGACATTCAGTACTTC. The V gene is TRBV20-1, the J gene TRBJ2-4; D may be TRBD2 (7 bases). Per germline, CDR1 DFQATT and CDR2 SNEGSKA (reference sequence). The V end lost 5 bases, the J end lost 8 bases, and 13 bases lay between the germline ends. This CDR3 comprises 12 residues.

The rearrangement links TRBV12-3 or TRBV12-4 to TRBJ2-5, with D unclear. This CDR3 is 14 amino acids long. V lost 5 bases and J 0 bases, leaving 10 bases between the germline ends. The CDR3 loop reads CASSGEPYQETQYF. CDR3 nucleotide sequence: TGTGCCAGCAGTGGGGAACCGTACCAAGAGACCCAGTACTTC.

As regards this clonotype: An end of the junction differs from the germline gene, which may be a read error. The genes are TRBV11-2 and TRBJ2-7; TRBD2 aligns across 10 bases. The CDR3 is 16 amino acids. Looked up from germline, CDR1 is SGHAT and CDR2 is FQNNGV. The CDR3 here is CAGSLGTSDSSYGQYF. In DNA form, the CDR3 reads TGTGCCGGCAGCTTAGGGACTAGCGACTCCTCCTACGGGCAGTACTTC. The variable domain in full, completed from reference TRBV11-2 and TRBJ2-7, reads EAGVAQSPRYKIIEKRQSVAFWCNPISGHATLYWYQQILGQGPKLLIQFQNNGVVDDSQLPKDRFSAERLKGVDSTLKIQPAKLEDSAVYLCAGSLGTSDSSYGQYFGPGTRLTVT.

The genes are TRBV24-1 and TRBJ2-1, with 11 positions matching TRBD2. J was trimmed by 7 bases and V by 3 bases; bases with no gene match: 7. The CDR3 is 16 amino acids. Germline CDR1 is KGHDR and CDR2 is SFDVKD. This CDR3 reads CATSDKLAGVKNEQFF. The CDR3 bases are TGTGCCACCAGTGATAAACTAGCGGGAGTAAAGAATGAGCAGTTCTTC.